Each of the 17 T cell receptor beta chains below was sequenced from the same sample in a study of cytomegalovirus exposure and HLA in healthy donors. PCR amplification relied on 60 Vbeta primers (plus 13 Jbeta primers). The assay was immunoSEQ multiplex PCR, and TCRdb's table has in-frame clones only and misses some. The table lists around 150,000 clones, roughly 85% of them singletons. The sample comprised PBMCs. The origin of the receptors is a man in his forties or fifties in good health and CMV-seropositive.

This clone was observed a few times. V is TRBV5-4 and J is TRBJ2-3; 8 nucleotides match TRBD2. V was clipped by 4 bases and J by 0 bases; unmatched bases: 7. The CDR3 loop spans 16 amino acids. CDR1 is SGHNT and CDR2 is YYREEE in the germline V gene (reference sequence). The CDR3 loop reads CASSGPPSGSTDTQYF. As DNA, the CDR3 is TGTGCCAGCAGCGGTCCCCCTAGCGGGAGCACAGATACGCAGTATTTT.

DNA for the CDR3: TGTGCCAGCAGGGAGACAGGGGGCTCAAATGGCTACACCTTC. It translates to CASRETGGSNGYTF. The chain combines TRBV6-1 with TRBJ1-2; 10 bases align to TRBD1. CDR1 and CDR2 from the germline V gene are MNHNS and SASEGT. Germline trimming cut 6 bases from V and 6 bases from J; bases unmatched to any gene: 7. The CDR3 has 14 amino acids.

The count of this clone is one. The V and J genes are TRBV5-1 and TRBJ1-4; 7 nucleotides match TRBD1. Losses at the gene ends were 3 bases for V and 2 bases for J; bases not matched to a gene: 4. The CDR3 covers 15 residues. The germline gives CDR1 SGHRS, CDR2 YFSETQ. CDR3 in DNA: TGCGCCAGCAGCTCAGGACAGGTTACTAATGAAAAACTGTTTTTT. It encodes CASSSGQVTNEKLFF.

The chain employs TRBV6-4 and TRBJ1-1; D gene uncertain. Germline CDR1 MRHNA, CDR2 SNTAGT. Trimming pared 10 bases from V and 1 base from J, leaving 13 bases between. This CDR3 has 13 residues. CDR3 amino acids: CATRATQNTEAFF. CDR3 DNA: TGTGCCACCCGCGCGACACAGAACACTGAAGCTTTCTTT.

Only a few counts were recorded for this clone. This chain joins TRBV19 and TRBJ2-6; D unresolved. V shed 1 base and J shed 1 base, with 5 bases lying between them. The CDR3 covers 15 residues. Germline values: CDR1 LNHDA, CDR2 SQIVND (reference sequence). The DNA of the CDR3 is TGTGCCAGTAGTATAGGAGCGTCTGGGGCCAACGTCCTGACTTTC. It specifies CASSIGASGANVLTF. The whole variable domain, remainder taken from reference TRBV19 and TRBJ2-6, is DGGITQSPKYLFRKEGQNVTLSCEQNLNHDAMYWYRQDPGQGLRLIYYSQIVNDFQKGDIAEGYSVSREKKESFPLTVTSAQKNPTAFYLCASSIGASGANVLTFGAGSRLTVL.

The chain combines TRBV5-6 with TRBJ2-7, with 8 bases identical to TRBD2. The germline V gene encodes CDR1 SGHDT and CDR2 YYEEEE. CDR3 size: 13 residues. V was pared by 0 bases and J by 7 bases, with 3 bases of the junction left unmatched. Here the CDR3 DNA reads TGTGCCAGCAGCTTGGTTCCTAGCGGGGAGCAGTACTTC. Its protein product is CASSLVPSGEQYF. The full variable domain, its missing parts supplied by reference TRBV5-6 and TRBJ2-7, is DAGVTQSPTHLIKTRGQQVTLRCSPKSGHDTVSWYQQALGQGPQFIFQYYEEEERQRGNFPDRFSGHQFPNYSSELNVNALLLGDSALYLCASSLVPSGEQYFGPGTRLTVT.

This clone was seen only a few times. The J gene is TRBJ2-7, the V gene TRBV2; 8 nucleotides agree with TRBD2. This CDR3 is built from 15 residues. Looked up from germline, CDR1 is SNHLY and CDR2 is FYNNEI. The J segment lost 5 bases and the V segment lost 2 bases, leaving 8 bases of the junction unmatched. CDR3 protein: CASSENLGLENEQYF. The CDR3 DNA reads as TGTGCCAGCAGTGAAAATCTGGGACTAGAGAACGAGCAGTACTTC.

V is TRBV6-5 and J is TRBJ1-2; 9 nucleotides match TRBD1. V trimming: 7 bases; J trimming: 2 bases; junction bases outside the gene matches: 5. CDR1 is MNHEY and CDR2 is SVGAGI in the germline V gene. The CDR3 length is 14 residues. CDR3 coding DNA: TGTGCCAGCAATACACAGGGGGCAAACTATGGCTACACCTTC. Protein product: CASNTQGANYGYTF.

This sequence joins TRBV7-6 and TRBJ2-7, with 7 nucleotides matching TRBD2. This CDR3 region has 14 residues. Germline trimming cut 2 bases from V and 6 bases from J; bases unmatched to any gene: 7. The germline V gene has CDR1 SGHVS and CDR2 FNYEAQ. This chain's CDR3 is CASSLSGIVGEQYF. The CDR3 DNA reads TGTGCCAGCAGCTTAAGCGGGATCGTTGGCGAGCAGTACTTC.

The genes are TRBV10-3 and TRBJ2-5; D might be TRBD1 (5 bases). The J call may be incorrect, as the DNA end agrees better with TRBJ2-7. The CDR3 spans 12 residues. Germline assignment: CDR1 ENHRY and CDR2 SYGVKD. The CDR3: CAITSSGYEQYF. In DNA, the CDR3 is TGTGCCATCACGTCATCAGGGTACGAGCAGTACTTC.

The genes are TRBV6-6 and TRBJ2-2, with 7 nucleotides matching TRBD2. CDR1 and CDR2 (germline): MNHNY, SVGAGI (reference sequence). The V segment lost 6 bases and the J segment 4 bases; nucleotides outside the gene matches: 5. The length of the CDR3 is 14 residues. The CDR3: CASRKRDLTGELFF. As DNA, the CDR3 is TGTGCCAGCAGAAAGCGGGACCTCACCGGGGAGCTGTTTTTT.

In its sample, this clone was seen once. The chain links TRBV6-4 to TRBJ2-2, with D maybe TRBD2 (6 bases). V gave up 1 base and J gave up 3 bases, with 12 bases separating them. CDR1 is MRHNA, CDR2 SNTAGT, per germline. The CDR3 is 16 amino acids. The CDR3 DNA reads TGTGCCAGCAGTGACTGGAGGGGAGAATACACCGGGGAGCTGTTTTTT. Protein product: CASSDWRGEYTGELFF.

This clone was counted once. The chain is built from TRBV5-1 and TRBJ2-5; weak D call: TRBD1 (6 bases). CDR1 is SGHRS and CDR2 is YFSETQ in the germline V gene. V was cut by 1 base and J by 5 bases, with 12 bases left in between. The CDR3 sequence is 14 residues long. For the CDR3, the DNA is TGCGCCAGCAGCTTGAGTACAGGGATGGAGACCCAGTACTTC. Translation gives CASSLSTGMETQYF.

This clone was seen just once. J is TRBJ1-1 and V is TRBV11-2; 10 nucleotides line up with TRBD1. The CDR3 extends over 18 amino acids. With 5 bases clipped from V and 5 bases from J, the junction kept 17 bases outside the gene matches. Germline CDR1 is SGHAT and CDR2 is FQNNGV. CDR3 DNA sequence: TGTGCCAGCAGCACCGACCTACCCGGGACAGGGGCTGGGACTGAAGCTTTCTTT. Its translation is CASSTDLPGTGAGTEAFF.

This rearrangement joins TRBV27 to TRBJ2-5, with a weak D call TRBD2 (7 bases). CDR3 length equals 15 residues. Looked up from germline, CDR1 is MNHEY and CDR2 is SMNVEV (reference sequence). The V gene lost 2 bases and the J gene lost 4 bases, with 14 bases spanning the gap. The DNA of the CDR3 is TGTGCCAGCAGTTTAGGGGGGGAAGGGGGAGAGACCCAGTACTTC. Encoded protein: CASSLGGEGGETQYF.

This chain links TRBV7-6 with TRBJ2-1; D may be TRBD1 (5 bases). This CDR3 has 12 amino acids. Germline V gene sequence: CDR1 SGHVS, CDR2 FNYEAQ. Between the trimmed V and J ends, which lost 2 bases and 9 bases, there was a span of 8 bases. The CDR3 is CASSLIGAEQFF. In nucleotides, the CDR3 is TGTGCCAGCAGCTTAATAGGGGCTGAGCAGTTCTTC.

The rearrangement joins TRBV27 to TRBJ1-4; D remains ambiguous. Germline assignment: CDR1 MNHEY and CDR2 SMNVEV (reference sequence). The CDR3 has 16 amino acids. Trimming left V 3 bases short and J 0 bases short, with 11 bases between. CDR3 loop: CASSLHLAATNEKLFF. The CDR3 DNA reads TGTGCCAGCAGTTTGCACCTAGCTGCAACTAATGAAAAACTGTTTTTT.